This T cell receptor beta chain was recorded in a study of T cell responses to AZD1222 COVID-19 vaccine. V was clipped by 7 bases and J by 9 bases; unmatched bases: 18. CDR1 is MGHDK and CDR2 is SYGVNS in the germline V gene. The CDR3 is made up of 16 amino acids. The method was immunoSEQ multiplex PCR; TCRdb's version includes in-frame clones alone and lacks a portion of them. There are some 99,000 clones in the sample; around nine tenths occur only once, and roughly 15% lies in the top ten. This receptor was identified in an adult who received the AZD1222 COVID-19 vaccine. The source was peripheral blood, collected 28 days after the second AZD1222 dose. V is TRBV25-1 and J is TRBJ2-1; TRBD2 aligns across 7 bases. CDR3 sequence (DNA): TGTGCCAGCACTCCCTCGGGGGGTTTTCGTCTTGGTGAGCAGTTCTTC. This translates into CASTPSGGFRLGEQFF.